One and the same sample provided the 20 T cell receptor beta chains below, sequenced in a study of CD8 T cells in Susac syndrome. RNA in amounts of about 0.5 to 1 ug was reverse transcribed with random hexamers. TCRdb reprocessed the immunoSEQ multiplex PCR reads via MiXCR and lists one record per CDR3 protein. The sample has hundreds of thousands of distinct CDR3 sequences; approximately 90% are singletons. The sample was CD8+ T cells from PBMCs. The origin of the receptors is a human donor with multiple sclerosis.

The chain carries TRBV10-3 and TRBJ2-1; perhaps TRBD1 as D (5 bases). The CDR3 runs to 17 residues. Germline V gene sequence: CDR1 ENHRY, CDR2 SYGVKD. The V gene lost 0 bases and the J gene lost 6 bases, with 18 bases spanning the gap. The CDR3 here is CAISESAVRATVNEQFF. Here the CDR3 DNA reads TGTGCCATCAGTGAGTCGGCGGTCAGGGCCACCGTCAATGAGCAGTTCTTC.

This sequence joins TRBV29-1 and TRBJ1-2, with D perhaps matching TRBD1 (5 bases). V lost 2 bases to trimming and J lost 8 bases, with 15 bases between them. In germline, CDR1 is SQVTM, CDR2 ANQGSEA. There are 13 residues in the CDR3. The CDR3 coding sequence is TGCAGCGTTGAATTCGGGGGAAGGACAGGCTACACCTTC. This codes for CSVEFGGRTGYTF.

J is TRBJ1-5 and V is TRBV20-1; D ambiguous. This CDR3 is 14 amino acids long. Deletions cut 0 bases from V and 4 bases from J, with 10 bases between. The V gene's germline CDR1 is DFQATT and CDR2 SNEGSKA (reference sequence). The CDR3 region is CSARDGLRNQPQHF. CDR3 bases: TGCAGTGCTAGAGATGGGTTAAGAAATCAGCCCCAGCATTTT.

The count of this clonotype is one. V usage is TRBV6-1 and J usage is TRBJ2-5, with D unclear. Germline V gene data show CDR1 as MNHNS and CDR2 as SASEGT. Trimming took off 8 bases at V and 5 bases at J, with 18 bases between the two ends. The CDR3 loop spans 14 amino acids. Here the CDR3 DNA reads TGTGCCAGCGTTGAAGCCAGCGACGGGGAGACCCAGTACTTC. This encodes CASVEASDGETQYF.

J is TRBJ1-5 and V is TRBV4-2, with D unclear. This CDR3 contains 13 residues. Trimming pared 2 bases from V and 4 bases from J, leaving 6 bases between. CDR1 and CDR2 (germline): LGHNA, YNFKEQ. CDR3 loop: CASSQTENQPQHF. The CDR3 DNA sequence: TGTGCCAGCAGCCAAACGGAAAATCAGCCCCAGCATTTT.

The CDR3 sequence: CASSQGRPGSTDTQYF. CDR3 DNA sequence: TGCGCCAGCAGTCAAGGTAGACCGGGAAGCACAGATACGCAGTATTTT. The rearrangement links TRBV23-1 to TRBJ2-3, with D tentatively TRBD2 (5 bases). TRBV23-1 falls under the ORF class, with uncertain function. Between the trimmed V and J ends, which lost 2 bases and 0 bases, there was a span of 12 bases. This CDR3 comprises 16 residues.

The chain has TRBV13 and TRBJ2-1, with 9 bases aligning to TRBD1. V dropped 5 bases and J dropped 0; count of bases not matched to a gene: 11. Germline V lookup: CDR1 PRHDT, CDR2 FYEKMQ (reference sequence). This CDR3 is built from 18 residues. The CDR3 sequence is CASSTRDRDMSSYNEQFF. CDR3 DNA: TGTGCCAGCAGCACCCGGGACAGGGATATGAGCTCCTACAATGAGCAGTTCTTC. Full variable domain (remainder filled in from reference TRBV13 and TRBJ2-1): AAGVIQSPRHLIKEKRETATLKCYPIPRHDTVYWYQQGPGQDPQFLISFYEKMQSDKGSIPDRFSAQQFSDYHSELNMSSLELGDSALYFCASSTRDRDMSSYNEQFFGPGTRLTVL.

CDR3 DNA: TGCGCCAGCAGCCAAGAGGTCAGGGGATTGTCTGGGGCCAACGTCCTGACTTTC. Its protein product is CASSQEVRGLSGANVLTF. The J gene is TRBJ2-6, the V gene TRBV4-3; D may be TRBD1 (6 bases). V lost 0 bases, J lost 1 base, and 13 bases lay in between. The CDR3 is 18 amino acids. The V gene's germline CDR1 is LGHNA and CDR2 YSLEER.

V is TRBV9 and J is TRBJ1-3; TRBD1 matches 7 bases. The CDR3 has 14 amino acids. Germline-derived CDR1 and CDR2 are SGDLS and YYNGEE. Trimming took 3 bases from V and 1 from J; bases not matched to a gene: 1. The chain's CDR3 is CASSAQGSGNTIYF. CDR3 coding DNA: TGTGCCAGCAGCGCACAGGGGTCTGGAAACACCATATATTTT.

This chain links TRBV4-1 with TRBJ2-7; D is possibly TRBD2 (5 bases). V was shortened by 2 bases and J by 2 bases, with 13 bases between the two germline ends. The CDR3 is made up of 15 amino acids. Per germline, CDR1 MGHRA and CDR2 YSYEKL. DNA of the CDR3: TGCGCCAGCAGCCAAAACGGACGGGGAGCCTACGAGCAGTACTTC. Translation: CASSQNGRGAYEQYF.

The chain joins TRBV9 to TRBJ2-1, with 8 bases that match TRBD2. CDR3 length equals 16 residues. The junction had 8 bases not matched to a gene; V was cut back by 2 bases and J by 4 bases. Germline V gene sequence: CDR1 SGDLS, CDR2 YYNGEE. CDR3 loop: CASSVPSGRGYNEQFF. The CDR3 DNA reads TGTGCCAGCAGCGTCCCGAGCGGGAGAGGGTACAATGAGCAGTTCTTC. The full variable domain, its missing parts supplied by reference TRBV9 and TRBJ2-1, is DSGVTQTPKHLITATGQRVTLRCSPRSGDLSVYWYQQSLDQGLQFLIQYYNGEERAKGNILERFSAQQFPDLHSELNLSSLELGDSALYFCASSVPSGRGYNEQFFGPGTRLTVL.

The genes are TRBV2 and TRBJ2-2, with TRBD1 matching 7 bases. There are 18 residues in the CDR3. Per germline, CDR1 SNHLY and CDR2 FYNNEI. The V segment lost 6 bases and the J segment 0 bases; nucleotides outside the gene matches: 13. The CDR3 DNA reads as TGTGCCAGCAGGCCCGGGACAGCGGTGTTCGCGAACACCGGGGAGCTGTTTTTT. Its protein product is CASRPGTAVFANTGELFF. The full variable domain, in which reference TRBV2 and TRBJ2-2 provide the parts outside the CDR3, is EPEVTQTPSHQVTQMGQEVILRCVPISNHLYFYWYRQILGQKVEFLVSFYNNEISEKSEIFDDQFSVERPDGSNFTLKIRSTKLEDSAMYFCASRPGTAVFANTGELFFGEGSRLTVL.

The genes are TRBV13 and TRBJ2-5, with 11 bases matching TRBD1. CDR3 length: 15 residues. With 4 bases clipped from V and 4 bases from J, the junction kept 5 bases outside the gene matches. Germline V gene data show CDR1 as PRHDT and CDR2 as FYEKMQ (reference sequence). The CDR3 DNA reads TGTGCCAGCAGCTCAGGGGACAGGGGGAGAGAGACCCAGTACTTC. This encodes CASSSGDRGRETQYF.

The J gene is TRBJ2-7, the V gene TRBV2; D uncertain. V lost 3 bases, J lost 3 bases, and 12 bases lay in between. The CDR3 has 14 residues. CDR1 SNHLY and CDR2 FYNNEI come from the germline V gene. The CDR3 here is CASSDLAANYEQYF. CDR3 bases: TGTGCCAGCAGTGACTTAGCAGCTAACTACGAGCAGTACTTC.

This clonotype was picked up one time. CDR3 coding DNA: TGTGCCACCAGCACTTTTTTTCAAAGCGATCAGCCCCAGCATTTT. This translates into CATSTFFQSDQPQHF. The J gene is TRBJ1-5, the V gene TRBV15; D is undetermined. Deletions cut 4 bases from V and 5 bases from J, with 15 bases between. Per germline, CDR1 LNHNV and CDR2 YYDKDF (reference sequence). This CDR3 comprises 15 residues.

This chain uses TRBV12-3 or TRBV12-4 with TRBJ2-7, with 11 bases aligning to TRBD1. V gave up 4 bases and J gave up 3 bases; unmatched junction bases: 2. The CDR3 contains 14 residues. The CDR3 DNA is TGTGCCAGCAGTTGGGACAGGGGGGGCTACGAGCAGTACTTC. This codes for CASSWDRGGYEQYF.

V gene TRBV7-9 combines with J gene TRBJ2-3; 7 bases are a match to TRBD2. CDR1 is SEHNR, CDR2 FQNEAQ, per germline (reference sequence). The V segment lost 1 base and the J segment 5 bases; nucleotides outside the gene matches: 3. The CDR3 covers 14 residues. CDR3: CASSLEAGQDTQYF. CDR3 bases: TGTGCCAGCAGCTTAGAAGCGGGGCAAGATACGCAGTATTTT. The full variable domain, rest sourced from reference TRBV7-9 and TRBJ2-3, is DTGVSQNPRHKITKRGQNVTFRCDPISEHNRLYWYRQTLGQGPEFLTYFQNEAQLEKSRLLSDRFSAERPKGSFSTLEIQRTEQGDSAMYLCASSLEAGQDTQYFGPGTRLTVL.

This sequence joins TRBV20-1 and TRBJ2-5, with a weak D call TRBD1 (6 bases). The V gene's germline CDR1 is DFQATT and CDR2 SNEGSKA (reference sequence). The germline V and J ends were trimmed by 1 base and 2 bases, with 20 bases remaining between them. The CDR3 spans 17 residues. The CDR3 region has the DNA TGCAGTGCTAGAGCGGGTTGGGGCAGGGGACCACAAGAGACCCAGTACTTC. Its translation is CSARAGWGRGPQETQYF.

The V call is TRBV27, the J call TRBJ2-5; tentatively, D is TRBD2 (6 bases). The CDR3 has 15 residues. V dropped 2 bases and J dropped 9 bases, with 19 bases sitting between them. Germline values: CDR1 MNHEY, CDR2 SMNVEV (reference sequence). The CDR3 nucleotides read TGTGCCAGCAGTTTAACCCCGGGGGTCGGGGTCGCCCAGTACTTC. Translated, it gives CASSLTPGVGVAQYF.

This clonotype was detected only once. CDR3 in DNA: TGTGCCAGCAGCAAAGAAGGGACACAGGGCGCCCCAAGGGAGACCCAGTACTTC. Translated, it gives CASSKEGTQGAPRETQYF. The chain uses TRBV21-1 and TRBJ2-5; TRBD1, the D gene given by the table, was not confirmed from the DNA. TRBV21-1 is listed as a pseudogene. This CDR3 is built from 18 residues.